These 14 T cell receptor beta chains were sequenced from one sample in a study of siplizumab effects on memory and regulatory T cells. The repertoire was sequenced with immunoSEQ multiplex PCR; TCRdb's copy has only in-frame clones and lacks some. The table includes over 95,000 clones, about 93% detected once. The sequencing input was non-Treg CD4+ T cells sorted from blood. These receptors were taken from a human donor in good health.

The chain couples TRBV7-9 to TRBJ1-2, with a possible D match to TRBD1 (5 bases). Deletions cut 3 bases from V and 4 bases from J, with 21 bases between. Germline CDR1 and CDR2: SEHNR and FQNEAQ (reference sequence). The CDR3 is 17 amino acids. CDR3 region: CASSFPGGGQGVYGYTF. CDR3 nucleotide sequence: TGTGCCAGCAGCTTCCCGGGGGGTGGGCAGGGAGTCTATGGCTACACCTTC.

This chain joins TRBV2 and TRBJ2-6, with D uncertain. The V and J ends lost 5 bases and 0 bases respectively, with 8 bases between them. Germline lookup yields CDR1 SNHLY and CDR2 FYNNEI. The CDR3 contains 15 residues. The CDR3 protein is CASSQKDSGANVLTF. CDR3 in DNA: TGTGCCAGCAGTCAAAAGGACTCTGGGGCCAACGTCCTGACTTTC.

The chain recombines TRBV10-1 with TRBJ1-6; a possible D gene is TRBD1 (5 bases). The CDR3 is made up of 12 amino acids. Germline values: CDR1 WNHNN, CDR2 SYGVQD (reference sequence). The V gene lost 7 bases and the J gene lost 11 bases, with 12 bases spanning the gap. The CDR3: CASTGHEAPLHF. DNA of the CDR3: TGCGCCAGCACCGGACACGAGGCACCCCTCCACTTT.

Written as DNA, the CDR3 is TGTGCCATAGGCGCGCTGGGACAGAGCTACGAGCAGTACTTC. Its translation: CAIGALGQSYEQYF. The chain is built from TRBV6-1 and TRBJ2-7; the match to TRBD1 covers 7 bases. J was trimmed by 3 bases and V by 10 bases; bases with no gene match: 12. This CDR3 has 14 amino acids. CDR1 MNHNS and CDR2 SASEGT come from the germline V gene.

V is TRBV14 and J is TRBJ1-2; no reliable D call. The ends were cut back, 0 bases at V and 7 bases at J, with 12 bases in the middle. From germline, CDR1 is SGHDN and CDR2 FVKESK. This CDR3 is 14 amino acids long. CDR3 amino acids: CASSQDSGAPGYTF. The CDR3 DNA follows: TGTGCCAGCAGCCAAGACTCGGGTGCGCCTGGCTACACCTTC. Variable domain in full (rest from reference TRBV14 and TRBJ1-2): EAGVTQFPSHSVIEKGQTVTLRCDPISGHDNLYWYRRVMGKEIKFLLHFVKESKQDESGMPNNRFLAERTGGTYSTLKVQPAELEDSGVYFCASSQDSGAPGYTFGSGTRLTVV.

V gene TRBV9 combines with J gene TRBJ1-2; D is uncertain. The germline gives CDR1 SGDLS, CDR2 YYNGEE. CDR3 length equals 15 residues. The ends were cut back, 2 bases at V and 4 bases at J, with 15 bases in the middle. The CDR3: CASSVGLGVSYGYTF. In DNA form, the CDR3 reads TGTGCCAGCAGCGTGGGCCTCGGGGTTTCCTATGGCTACACCTTC.

The rearrangement links TRBV28 to TRBJ2-1; no definite D call. CDR1 and CDR2 from the germline V gene are MDHEN and SYDVKM. The length of the CDR3 is 17 residues. The V gene lost 5 bases and the J gene lost 7 bases, with 24 bases spanning the gap. Here the CDR3 DNA reads TGTGCCAGCAGTCCCAAAGTCGGTGGTTGGGTTTTGAATGAGCAGTTCTTC. Its protein is CASSPKVGGWVLNEQFF.

This chain connects TRBV19 to TRBJ1-3, with TRBD1 as a possible D gene (5 bases). CDR1 is LNHDA, CDR2 SQIVND, per germline (reference sequence). The ends were cut back, 2 bases at V and 0 bases at J, with 14 bases in the middle. The CDR3 length is 17 residues. The CDR3 reads CASSINSGGISGNTIYF. CDR3 DNA: TGTGCCAGTAGTATAAACTCGGGGGGGATCTCTGGAAACACCATATATTTT. Full variable domain (outside the CDR3, taken from reference TRBV19 and TRBJ1-3): DGGITQSPKYLFRKEGQNVTLSCEQNLNHDAMYWYRQDPGQGLRLIYYSQIVNDFQKGDIAEGYSVSREKKESFPLTVTSAQKNPTAFYLCASSINSGGISGNTIYFGEGSWLTVV.

Here the CDR3 DNA reads TGTGCCAGCAGCCCGGGACTAGCGGGGGCCCGAGAGGAGACCCAGTACTTC. Its translation is CASSPGLAGAREETQYF. The chain combines TRBV5-5 with TRBJ2-5, with TRBD2 matching over 14 bases. The CDR3 length is 17 residues. Unmatched junction bases numbered 10, after V lost 4 bases and J lost 5 bases. CDR1 is SGHKS, CDR2 YYEKEE, per germline (reference sequence).

The chain is built from TRBV7-3 and TRBJ1-1; possible D gene TRBD1, 5 bases. Germline values: CDR1 SGHTA, CDR2 FQGTGA. V was pared by 5 bases and J by 4 bases, with 14 bases between. This CDR3 contains 14 residues. In nucleotides, the CDR3 is TGTGCCAGCAGCCTGGGGGTGGGTAGCACTGAAGCTTTCTTT. The encoded protein is CASSLGVGSTEAFF.

V usage is TRBV7-9 and J usage is TRBJ1-1; a possible D gene is TRBD1 (5 bases). Trimming took 4 bases from V and 13 from J, leaving 16 bases between them. CDR1 and CDR2 from the germline V gene are SEHNR and FQNEAQ (reference sequence). The CDR3 extends over 12 amino acids. CDR3 residues: CASSSPGGWVFF. The CDR3 coding sequence is TGTGCCAGCAGCTCCCCCGGGGGGTGGGTTTTCTTT.

DNA of the CDR3: TGTGCCAGTAGTTTTGGGAGTGGGGCGGTTTATAGCAATCAGCCCCAGCATTTT. Amino acids: CASSFGSGAVYSNQPQHF. The chain recombines TRBV19 with TRBJ1-5, with D possibly being TRBD1 (5 bases). Germline V lookup: CDR1 LNHDA, CDR2 SQIVND (reference sequence). The V gene lost 5 bases and the J gene lost 0 bases, with 20 bases spanning the gap. The CDR3 is 18 residues long.

Here the CDR3 reads CASSSGTDNYGYTF. CDR3 DNA: TGTGCCAGCTCATCAGGGACAGACAACTATGGCTACACCTTC. This chain uses TRBV18 with TRBJ1-2; 7 nucleotides agree with TRBD1. The CDR3 covers 14 residues. J was trimmed by 2 bases and V by 5 bases; bases with no gene match: 5. Germline CDR1 KGHSH, CDR2 LQKENI.

This clone was seen once. The chain is built from TRBV10-1 and TRBJ1-1; 7 bases are shared with TRBD1. The trim removed 3 bases at V and 4 bases at J, leaving 8 bases unmatched. CDR1 is WNHNN, CDR2 SYGVQD, per germline (reference sequence). The CDR3 totals 15 residues. In nucleotides, the CDR3 is TGCGCCAGCAGTGACGAAACCGGGACAGCCACTGAAGCTTTCTTT. Its translation: CASSDETGTATEAFF.